These T cell receptor beta chains were read from a single sample in a study of shared clonotypes between healthy human individuals. The repertoire was sequenced with immunoSEQ multiplex PCR; TCRdb's copy has only in-frame clones and lacks some. The table has about a million clones, about 72% seen once; the top ten hold 0.89%. The specimen sequenced was memory CD4+ T cells from PBMCs. These receptors were obtained from a man aged 18 to 29 in good health. Some clones in this sample may be carry-over from other donors' samples. Both conserved end residues are part of each CDR3. The D gene is left open where the match is weak. The listing skips clone size in some rows; elsewhere it reads once, few, many or a size class.

D gene | clone size | J gene | V gene | CDR3 protein | CDR3 DNA
NA | NA | TRBJ2-2 | TRBV9 | CASSVVSGWGPGELFF | TGTGCCAGCAGCGTAGTAAGCGGTTGGGGGCCCGGGGAGCTGTTTTTT
TRBD1 | NA | TRBJ2-4 | TRBV5-1 | CASSLAVGGNIQYF | TGCGCCAGCAGCTTGGCCGTAGGGGGCAACATTCAGTACTTC
TRBD2 | NA | TRBJ2-1 | TRBV2 | CASSTQGLAHEQFF | TGTGCCAGCAGTACCCAAGGACTAGCTCATGAGCAGTTCTTC
NA | NA | TRBJ2-3 | TRBV9 | CASSPGSTDTQYF | TGTGCCAGCAGCCCAGGAAGCACAGATACGCAGTATTTT
TRBD1 | NA | TRBJ2-7 | TRBV5-6 | CASSLGRGQSSYEQYF | TGTGCCAGCAGCTTGGGAAGGGGACAGAGCTCCTACGAGCAGTACTTC
TRBD1 | NA | TRBJ2-3 | TRBV5-4 | CASSFPQGVTLKDTQYF | TGTGCCAGCAGCTTTCCTCAGGGGGTTACCCTTAAGGATACGCAGTATTTT
NA | NA | TRBJ1-2 | TRBV2 | CASSSLRDTFLEGYTF | TGTGCCAGCAGTTCCCTCCGGGACACCTTTCTCGAGGGCTACACCTTC
TRBD2 | NA | TRBJ2-2 | TRBV6-1 | CASSGSQRGTGELFF | TGTGCCAGCAGTGGGTCTCAGCGGGGGACCGGGGAGCTGTTTTTT
NA | NA | TRBJ2-1 | TRBV11-2 | CASSAPISDEQFF | TGTGCCAGCAGCGCACCCATTAGTGATGAGCAGTTCTTC
NA | NA | TRBJ2-3 | TRBV7-3 | CASSSTGQTDTQYF | TGTGCCAGCAGCTCCACGGGCCAGACAGATACGCAGTATTTT
TRBD1 | NA | TRBJ1-1 | TRBV7-2 | CASSHRWTGSPNTEAFF | TGTGCCAGCAGCCATCGTTGGACAGGGAGCCCGAACACTGAAGCTTTCTTT
TRBD2 | NA | TRBJ2-1 | TRBV14 | CASSSLVTSGKGEQFF | TGTGCCAGCAGCTCCCTCGTGACTAGCGGCAAGGGTGAGCAGTTCTTC
TRBD1 | NA | TRBJ2-5 | TRBV7-2 | CASSFQQGYQETQYF | TGTGCCAGCAGTTTCCAACAGGGGTACCAAGAGACCCAGTACTTC
NA | NA | TRBJ2-1 | TRBV2 | CASSLTSPADYNEQFF | TGTGCCAGCAGTCTAACTAGCCCCGCAGACTACAATGAGCAGTTCTTC
NA | NA | TRBJ1-5 | TRBV15 | CATSRGQLNQPQHF | TGTGCCACCAGCAGAGGACAGCTCAATCAGCCCCAGCATTTT
NA | NA | TRBJ2-3 | TRBV10-1 | CASSAGRGSTDTQYF | TGCGCCAGCAGTGCGGGACGGGGGAGCACAGATACGCAGTATTTT
NA | NA | TRBJ1-5 | TRBV6-5 | CASSPGAGNQPQHF | TGTGCCAGCAGTCCGGGGGCAGGCAATCAGCCCCAGCATTTT
NA | NA | TRBJ2-3 | TRBV19 | CASTLTAGRTDTQYF | TGTGCCAGTACCCTCACAGCGGGCCGCACAGATACGCAGTATTTT
TRBD1 | once | TRBJ2-7 | TRBV7-2 | CASSSSQGAYEQYF | TGTGCCAGCAGCTCAAGTCAGGGGGCTTACGAGCAGTACTTC
NA | NA | TRBJ2-3 | TRBV2 | CASSEWDQRYF | TGTGCCAGCAGTGAATGGGACCAGCGGTATTTT
NA | NA | TRBJ1-5 | TRBV28 | CASSSSKTLDLPQHF | TGTGCCAGCAGTTCCTCTAAGACATTAGACCTGCCCCAGCATTTT
NA | NA | TRBJ2-3 | TRBV4-1 | CASSQDSTGGADTQYF | TGCGCCAGCAGCCAAGATTCGACAGGTGGTGCAGATACGCAGTATTTT
NA | NA | TRBJ1-3 | TRBV5-6 | CASSLGLRSSGNTIYF | TGTGCCAGCAGCTTGGGTCTCAGAAGCTCTGGAAACACCATATATTTT